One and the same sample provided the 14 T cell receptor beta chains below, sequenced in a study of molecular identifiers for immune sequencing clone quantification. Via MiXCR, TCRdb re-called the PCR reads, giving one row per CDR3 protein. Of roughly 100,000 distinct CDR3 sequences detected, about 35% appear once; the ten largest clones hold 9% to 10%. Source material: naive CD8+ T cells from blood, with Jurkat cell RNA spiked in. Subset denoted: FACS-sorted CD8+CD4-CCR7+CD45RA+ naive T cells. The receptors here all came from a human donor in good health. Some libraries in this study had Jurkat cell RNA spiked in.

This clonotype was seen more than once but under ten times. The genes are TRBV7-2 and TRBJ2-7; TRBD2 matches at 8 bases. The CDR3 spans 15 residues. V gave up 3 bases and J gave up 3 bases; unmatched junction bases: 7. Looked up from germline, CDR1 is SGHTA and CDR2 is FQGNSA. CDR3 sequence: CASSFSGVGDYEQYF. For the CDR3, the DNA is TGTGCCAGCAGCTTTAGCGGGGTCGGAGACTACGAGCAGTACTTC. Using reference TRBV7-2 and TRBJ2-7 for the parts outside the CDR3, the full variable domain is GAGVSQSPSNKVTEKGKDVELRCDPISGHTALYWYRQSLGQGLEFLIYFQGNSAPDKSGLPSDRFSAERTGGSVSTLTIQRTQQEDSAVYLCASSFSGVGDYEQYFGPGTRLTVT.

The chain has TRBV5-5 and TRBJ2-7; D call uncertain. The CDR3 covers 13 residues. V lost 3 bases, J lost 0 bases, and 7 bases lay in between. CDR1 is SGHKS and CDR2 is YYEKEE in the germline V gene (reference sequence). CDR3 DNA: TGTGCCAGCAGCTCGTGGTGCTCCTACGAGCAGTACTTC. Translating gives CASSSWCSYEQYF.

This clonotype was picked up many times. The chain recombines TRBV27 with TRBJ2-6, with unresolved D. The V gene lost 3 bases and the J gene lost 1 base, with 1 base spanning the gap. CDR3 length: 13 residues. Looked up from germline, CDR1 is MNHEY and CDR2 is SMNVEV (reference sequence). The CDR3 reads CASSLSGANVLTF. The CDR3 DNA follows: TGTGCCAGCAGTTTGTCTGGGGCCAACGTCCTGACTTTC.

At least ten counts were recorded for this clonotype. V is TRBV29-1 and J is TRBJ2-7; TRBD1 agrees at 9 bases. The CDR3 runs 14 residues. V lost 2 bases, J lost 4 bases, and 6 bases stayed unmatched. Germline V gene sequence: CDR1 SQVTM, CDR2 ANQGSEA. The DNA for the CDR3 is TGCAGCGTTGAAATACTGGACAGGGGTTACGAGCAGTACTTC. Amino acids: CSVEILDRGYEQYF.

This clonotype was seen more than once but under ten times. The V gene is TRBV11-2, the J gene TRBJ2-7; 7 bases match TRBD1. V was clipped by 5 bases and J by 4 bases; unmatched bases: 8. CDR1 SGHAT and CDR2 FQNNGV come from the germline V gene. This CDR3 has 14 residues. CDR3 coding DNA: TGTGCCAGCAGCGCACAGGGGTCTCAGTACGAGCAGTACTTC. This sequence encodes CASSAQGSQYEQYF.

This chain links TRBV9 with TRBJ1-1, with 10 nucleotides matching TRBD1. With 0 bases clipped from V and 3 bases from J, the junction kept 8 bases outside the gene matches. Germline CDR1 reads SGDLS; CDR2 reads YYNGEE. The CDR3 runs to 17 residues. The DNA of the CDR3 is TGTGCCAGCAGCGTAGGTCCGACAGGGGGCTTCGACACTGAAGCTTTCTTT. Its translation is CASSVGPTGGFDTEAFF.

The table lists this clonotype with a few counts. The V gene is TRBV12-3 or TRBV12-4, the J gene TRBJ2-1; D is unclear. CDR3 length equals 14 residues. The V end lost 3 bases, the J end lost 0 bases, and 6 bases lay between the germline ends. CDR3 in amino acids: CASSFMSSYNEQFF. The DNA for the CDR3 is TGTGCCAGCAGTTTTATGAGCTCCTACAATGAGCAGTTCTTC.

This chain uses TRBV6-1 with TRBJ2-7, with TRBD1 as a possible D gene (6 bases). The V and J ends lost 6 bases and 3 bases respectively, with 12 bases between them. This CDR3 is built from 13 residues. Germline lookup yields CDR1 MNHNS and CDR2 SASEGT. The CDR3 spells CASRRDRYYEQYF. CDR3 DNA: TGTGCCAGCAGGAGAGACAGGTACTACGAGCAGTACTTC.

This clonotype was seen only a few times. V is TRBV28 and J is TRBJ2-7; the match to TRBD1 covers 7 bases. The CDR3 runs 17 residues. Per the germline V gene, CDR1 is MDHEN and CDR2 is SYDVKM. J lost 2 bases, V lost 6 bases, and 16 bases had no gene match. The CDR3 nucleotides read TGTGCCAGCAGCTATACTATCAATGGGGACAGACCCTACGAGCAGTACTTC. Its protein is CASSYTINGDRPYEQYF. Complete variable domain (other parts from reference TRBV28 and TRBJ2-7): DVKVTQSSRYLVKRTGEKVFLECVQDMDHENMFWYRQDPGLGLRLIYFSYDVKMKEKGDIPEGYSVSREKKERFSLILESASTNQTSMYLCASSYTINGDRPYEQYFGPGTRLTVT.

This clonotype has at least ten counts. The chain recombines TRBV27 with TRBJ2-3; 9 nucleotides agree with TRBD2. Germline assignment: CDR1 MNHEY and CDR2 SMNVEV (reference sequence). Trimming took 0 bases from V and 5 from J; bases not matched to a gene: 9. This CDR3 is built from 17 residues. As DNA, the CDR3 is TGTGCCAGCAGTTTATCCCCGGCGGGAGGGCCAGGAGATACGCAGTATTTT. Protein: CASSLSPAGGPGDTQYF.

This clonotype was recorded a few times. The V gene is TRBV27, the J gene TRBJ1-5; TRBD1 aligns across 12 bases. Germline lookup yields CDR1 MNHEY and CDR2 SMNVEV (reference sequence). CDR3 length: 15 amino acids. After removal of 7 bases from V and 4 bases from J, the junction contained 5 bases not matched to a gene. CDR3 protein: CASNPGQGANQPQHF. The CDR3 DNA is TGTGCCAGCAATCCGGGACAGGGGGCAAATCAGCCCCAGCATTTT.

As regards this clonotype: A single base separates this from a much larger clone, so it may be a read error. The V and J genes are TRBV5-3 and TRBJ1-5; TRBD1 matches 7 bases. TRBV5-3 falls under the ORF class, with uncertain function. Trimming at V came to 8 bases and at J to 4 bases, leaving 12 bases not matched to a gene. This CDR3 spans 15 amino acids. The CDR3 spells CASGLGGQTNQPQHF. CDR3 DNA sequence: TGTGCCAGCGGCCTAGGGGGACAGACTAATCAGCCCCAGCATTTT.

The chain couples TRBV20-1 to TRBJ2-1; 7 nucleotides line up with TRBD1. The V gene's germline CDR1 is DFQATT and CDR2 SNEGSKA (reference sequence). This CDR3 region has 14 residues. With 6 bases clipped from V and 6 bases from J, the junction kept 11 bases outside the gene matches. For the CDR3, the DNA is TGCAGTGCCGAAGAGGGGGCGCCTGGCAATGAGCAGTTCTTC. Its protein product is CSAEEGAPGNEQFF.

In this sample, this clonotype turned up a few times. The CDR3 DNA reads TGTGCCAGCAGTCTTATAGGGTCTGAAGCTTTCTTT. This codes for CASSLIGSEAFF. This sequence joins TRBV27 and TRBJ1-1; D remains unclear. The CDR3 spans 12 residues. The germline V gene has CDR1 MNHEY and CDR2 SMNVEV (reference sequence). The ends were cut back, 5 bases at V and 6 bases at J, with 10 bases in the middle.